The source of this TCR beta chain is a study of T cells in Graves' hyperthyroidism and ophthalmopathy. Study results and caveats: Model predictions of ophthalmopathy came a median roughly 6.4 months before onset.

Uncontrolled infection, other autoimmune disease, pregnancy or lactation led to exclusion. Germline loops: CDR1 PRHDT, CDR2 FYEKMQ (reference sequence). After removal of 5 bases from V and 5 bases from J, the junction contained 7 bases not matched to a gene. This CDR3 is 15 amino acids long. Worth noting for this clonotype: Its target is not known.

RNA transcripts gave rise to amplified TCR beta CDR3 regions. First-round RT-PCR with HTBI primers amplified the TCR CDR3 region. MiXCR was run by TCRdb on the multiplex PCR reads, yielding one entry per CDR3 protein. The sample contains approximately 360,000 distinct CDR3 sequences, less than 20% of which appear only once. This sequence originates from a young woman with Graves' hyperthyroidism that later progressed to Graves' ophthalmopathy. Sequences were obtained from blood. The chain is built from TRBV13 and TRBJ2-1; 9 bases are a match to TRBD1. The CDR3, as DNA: TGTGCCAGCAGCCCCGCGGGACAGGGAAACAATGAGCAGTTCTTC. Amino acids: CASSPAGQGNNEQFF.